Sequencing of this TCR beta chain was carried out in a study of cytomegalovirus exposure and HLA in healthy donors. At the level of the study: Caucasian-associated ancestry cluster membership applied to about 77% of about 370 genotyped donors. Study outcomes and limitations: Altogether, 164 TCR beta chains were recorded as cytomegalovirus-associated. For TCR beta chains, V- and J-gene trimming was later linked to a missense DCLRE1C variant.

For this clone: The antigen is undetermined.

The PCR contained 60 Vbeta and 13 Jbeta primers. Measured with immunoSEQ multiplex PCR; TCRdb has only the in-frame clones, and not every one. Here the sample spans under 200,000 clones, 65% to 85% being singletons. This CDR3 region has 12 residues. Germline assignment: CDR1 SGHNT and CDR2 YYREEE (reference sequence). V was cut by 0 bases and J by 5 bases, with 5 bases left in between. The receptor comes from a woman in her thirties or forties in good health and CMV-seropositive. This chain links TRBV5-4 with TRBJ2-5; D gene ambiguous. The sequenced sample was PBMCs. CDR3 coding DNA: TGTGCCAGCAGCTTGGCTCTCGAGACCCAGTACTTC. Translation: CASSLALETQYF.